This T cell receptor beta chain was sequenced during a study of blood T cell repertoires in COVID-19. Sequenced by immunoSEQ multiplex PCR; TCRdb stores in-frame clones only, minus some. The repertoire holds some 200,000 clones, with 80% as singletons. Germline-derived CDR1 and CDR2 are LGHDT and YNNKEL (reference sequence). The CDR3 consists of 15 residues. The V and J ends lost 8 bases and 5 bases, in that order; junction bases with no gene match: 8. This sequence was found in a human donor in a cohort sampled during active COVID-19. The sample taken for sequencing was peripheral blood. The V and J genes are TRBV3-1 (or the pseudogene TRBV3-2) and TRBJ2-2, with TRBD2 matching over 10 bases. CDR3 region: CASAVAGGGTGELFF. The CDR3 DNA reads TGTGCCAGCGCGGTAGCGGGAGGTGGGACCGGGGAGCTGTTTTTT.